This TCR beta chain was recorded in a study of spatial heterogeneity in lung cancer. The wider study: Consistently, beta-chain sequences turned up in larger numbers than alpha-chain sequences did. For the average unique TCR and UMI combination, more than 8.5 occurrences appeared in raw reads.

Comments on this clonotype: A library prepared for alpha chains yielded this beta chain as an off-target read; its size is of little meaning.

Time point given: sample taken at primary tumor resection. The study sequenced unsorted whole RNA from tumor, nontumor lung or frozen PBMC. The donors comprised 60 to 85 untreated early-stage non-small cell lung cancer patients. The V gene's germline CDR1 is SEHNR and CDR2 FQNEAQ (reference sequence). V was trimmed by 6 bases and J by 1 base, leaving 17 bases between them. This CDR3 comprises 16 residues. From the 5' RACE reads, TCRdb called clonotypes with MiXCR, one entry per CDR3 protein. The sample lists some 11,000 distinct CDR3 sequences; approximately 6.7% were seen once. Specimen: PBMCs, collected at surgery. This receptor was taken from a male donor with early-stage non-small cell lung cancer. The V call is TRBV7-9, the J call TRBJ2-3; D may be TRBD2 (5 bases). CDR3 sequence (DNA): TGTGCCAGCAGGACCGTGGGAGAAGTAGGCACAGATACGCAGTATTTT. It is translated as CASRTVGEVGTDTQYF.